This T cell receptor beta chain was identified in a study of vaccination and CD4 T cells after COVID-19 (dated by TCRdb to 2021 to 2024). Turning to the overall study: Six males and four females were included in the convalescent cohort, with two Hispanic individuals, seven Caucasians, two Asians and one multiracial person represented. Each participant got two doses of either the Pfizer-BioNTech BNT162b2 vaccine (n=8) or the Moderna mRNA-1273 vaccine (n=2). The spike-specific CD4+ TCR repertoire was compared before and after mRNA vaccination in ten to eleven COVID-19 convalescent patients and a few infection-naive healthy vaccine recipients. Overlapping spike peptide pools from SARS-CoV-2 and from the common cold coronaviruses HCoV-NL63, HCoV-OC43 and HCoV-229E were used as culture stimuli. Post-COVID blood samples were collected from convalescent patients a median of around 100 days after diagnosis, with a range of about 35 to 180 days. As controls, cultures received a CEFX viral epitope pool (the positive control), an HIV-1 Nef peptide pool (the negative control), or no peptide at all. The time from the second vaccine dose to post-vaccine blood sampling had a median of approximately 72 days and ranged from about 12 to 250 days. Results the study describes overall, beyond this receptor: The median number of SARS-CoV-2-reactive clonotypes rose from 20 to 25 after infection to a few dozen after vaccination, but the change was not significant. In convalescent patients, a median around 90% of post-vaccine SARS-CoV-2-reactive clones were detected only after vaccination, and vaccine-specific priming was suggested by this finding. Only a relatively small number of convalescent patients were included in the study, and early timepoints following natural infection were not analyzed. Of the vaccine-specific clones in convalescent patients, 304 of 307, or nearly all, reacted only to SARS-CoV-2 spike and did not cross-react with common cold coronaviruses.

Here V drops 1 base and J drops 1 base, and the junction holds 8 bases not matched to any gene. The CDR1 and CDR2 encoded by the germline V gene (reference sequence) are LNHDA and SQIVND. From cysteine to phenylalanine, the CDR3 is 17 amino acids long. The CDR3 DNA has 51 bases and is translated from base 1. The library was produced with PCR. At the Johns Hopkins FTIC core, DNA from the cultured CD4+ T cells underwent TCR sequencing with the Oncomine TCR Beta short-read assay. Genomic DNA was extracted from the cultured CD4+ T cells with the QIAamp micro DNA kit. The Oncomine TCR Beta libraries from cultured CD4+ T cells were pooled using unique dual indexes and then sequenced on an Illumina iSeq 100. In the paper's pipeline: Non-productive sequences were removed, and CDR3s not starting with C, not ending with F or W, or shorter than 7 amino acids were discarded. Antigen-specific clonotypes were identified using the MANAFEST web application through comparison of peptide-stimulated wells with reference and other culture wells. An FDR below 0.05, an odds ratio above 5, and a productive frequency above 0.1% in at least two of three replicate wells were required for clones to be considered positive. A clonotype counted as cross-reactive if it showed significant expansion both in the SARS-CoV-2 spike wells and in at least one common cold coronavirus spike condition. Levenshtein distances (stringdist) and unrooted phylogenetic trees (ape) in R version 3.6.1 were used to assess CDR3 homology. TCRdb redid the processing of the public reads, applying fastp at Q25 and MiXCR, and retained in-frame beta chains. Rows matching on CDR3 protein sequence are summarized as one entry with the most common DNA and genes. In this record, the V and J calls reflect TCRdb's handling and not the investigators' own analysis. This sample gives some 16,000 distinct CDR3 sequences in total; about three quarters of them show up just once. The biggest ten clones account for roughly 9.6% of the sample.

The intended sense of this specimen's treatment or condition label: approximately nine-day PBMC culture with coronavirus spike peptide pools or control peptides (ViraFEST assay). The ViraFEST assay, used in the study, expanded antigen-specific T cells with peptide pools and then identified the expanded clonotypes through TCR sequencing. Negative nucleocapsid antibody tests before and after vaccination confirmed that the healthy vaccine recipients had no prior SARS-CoV-2 infection. Each well held some 2 million PBMCs cultured with 9 to 10 ug/ml peptide pools in IMDM containing roughly 5% human AB serum and 9.5 to 10 IU/ml IL-2. On days 3 and 7, half of the culture medium was replaced with fresh IL-2-containing medium. CD4+ T cells were isolated after approximately ten days of culture through negative selection using the EasySep CD4+ T cell isolation kit. Ficoll-Paque Plus gradient centrifugation was used to isolate PBMCs from whole blood, and the isolated PBMCs were then either used fresh or cryopreserved at -140C. Triplicate wells were generally used for each culture condition.

Points on this clonotype: Its antigen specificity is not known. No base quality values were provided; no much bigger clone lies one nucleotide off.

The clonotype comes from a human donor who received a COVID-19 vaccine. The input for sequencing was CD4+ T cells from blood, cultured in vitro, taken after SARS-CoV-2 vaccination. This receptor chain uses TRBV19 and TRBJ2-3, and 7 bases in between align with TRBD2. The CDR3 protein: CASSIAPGEGGTDTQYF. At the DNA level, the sequence is TGTGCCAGTAGTATAGCCCCGGGGGAGGGAGGCACAGATACGCAGTATTTT.